Sequencing of this TCR beta chain was carried out in a study of regulatory T cells in long-lasting Graves disease (dated by TCRdb to about 2021). Regarding the study in general: In the newly diagnosed Graves' disease group, patients had been taking antithyroid drugs for less than 3 months. This study used TCR sequencing and RNA sequencing of peripheral blood to compare persistent Graves' disease patients against newly diagnosed Graves' disease patients. The study was registered as a clinical trial and conducted in China. A total of some 35 samples underwent TCR sequencing: some 13 from persistent and roughly 20 from newly diagnosed Graves' disease patients. The paper's findings and limits, for the study overall: Persistent disease showed preferential use of TRBV28, TRBJ1-2 and TRBJ2-5, whereas newly diagnosed disease favored TRBV20-1 and TRBJ2-1. As a limitation, the authors acknowledged that the small sample size may reduce accuracy. Compared with newly diagnosed patients, patients with persistent Graves' disease had lower TCR Shannon entropy and fewer highly expanded clones, which suggests clonal expansion. Patients with persistent disease shared more public clonotypes (about 2,700) than newly diagnosed patients did (about 970). Sequencing and analysis were limited to the TCR beta chain. Peripheral blood alone was examined, since thyroid tissue, which constituted the primary lesion, could not be accessed.

Many counts were recorded for this clonotype. Its antigen is currently not known. The sample holds no much larger clone one base away, and base qualities are not on file. Sample time point, as interpreted from the label and publication: newly diagnosed GD, antithyroid drugs for less than 3 months. For both TCR sequencing and RNA sequencing, RNA was extracted from PBMCs in TRIzol. The diagnosis of Graves' disease followed American Thyroid Association guidelines. Patients for the study were recruited at an endocrinology department in Xi'an, China. Each patient gave 8.5 to 9.5 milliliters of peripheral blood, collected in an EDTA anticoagulant tube. Ficoll Paque Plus density gradient separation was used to isolate PBMCs, and no further T cell sorting was done. An Agilent 2100 Bioanalyzer and agarose gel were used to check RNA quality, and a NanoDrop 2000 was used to measure RNA concentration. Receptor libraries were prepared by multiplex PCR. Sequencing was performed on an Illumina HiSeq 4000. TCR beta libraries were built with iRepertoire HTBI primers and Arm-PCR amplification of CDR3 regions. PCR products were gel purified before sequencing. The published analysis was carried out like this. A total of roughly 67 TRBV and approximately 13 TRBJ segments were identified across samples and were used for gene usage analysis of CDR3 amino acid clonotypes. COPE and FqMerger were used to merge filtered high-quality paired reads into contigs. BLAST was used to align contigs to the IMGT TRBV, TRBD and TRBJ reference genes, and CDR3 was defined following IMGT. Any clonotype with a frequency above 0.1% was classified as a highly expanded clone. Repertoire diversity was measured by Shannon entropy, and V-J evenness by the Gini coefficient. A clonotype was considered public if more than one individual shared it. TCRdb's own reprocessing of the public reads used fastp at Q25 and MiXCR and kept productive beta chains. Under each unique CDR3 protein, matching rows form one entry showing the most common genes and DNA. TCRdb's processing, not the authors', yielded these V and J calls. The sample table records about 440,000 distinct CDR3 sequences; approximately 16% of these occur just once. The top ten clonotypes cover about 11% of the sample.

V and J are truncated by 0 bases and 9 bases respectively, leaving an intervening sequence of 18 bases. The germline V gene (reference sequence) sets CDR1 to DFQATT and CDR2 to SNEGSKA. The CDR3, from cysteine to phenylalanine, totals 15 residues. Only the CDR3 part of the read is kept: 45 bases, read in frame from the first base. The same sample was also studied in work on T cells in Graves' hyperthyroidism and ophthalmopathy. The second investigation adds: Stable Graves' hyperthyroidism was defined as the absence of progression to ophthalmopathy over 18 months of follow-up. Hyperthyroidism patients were newly diagnosed, had a disease duration of under 2 months, and were aged 18 to 65 years. Any patient with an uncontrolled infection, another autoimmune disease, pregnancy or lactation was excluded. Diagnoses were established on the basis of clinical symptoms, serum thyroxine and TRAb, thyroid ultrasound, and orbital computed tomography. The TCR CDR3 was subjected to a first round of RT-PCR using the HTBI primer set and the Qiagen OneStep RT-PCR kit. Blood samples also contained most of the expanded thyroid clonotypes (frequency above 0.001), which suggests that blood repertoires may reflect thyroid immune responses. A 13 V-J signature model separated ophthalmopathy from stable hyperthyroidism, with roughly 88% sensitivity and about 81% specificity in cross-validation and 80%/75% in testing. In validation, the model predicted progression to ophthalmopathy a median of roughly six months before onset, with 70% to 71% sensitivity and roughly 72% specificity. To identify TCR V-J signatures that set the groups apart, the researchers used a discovery cohort of 100 patients, made up of some 41 with Graves' ophthalmopathy and some 55 with stable Graves' hyperthyroidism. Prospective prediction of ophthalmopathy was tested in an independent validation cohort of 18 to 20 hyperthyroidism patients and around 16 patients who later progressed to ophthalmopathy. The 100 or so discovery patients were divided at random into training and test sets in a 7:3 ratio. In several Graves' hyperthyroidism patients, the study also compared T-cell repertoires from thyroid tissue with T-cell repertoires from blood. Once sampling was done, hyperthyroidism patients were given methimazole at a starting dose of 30 mg daily, whereas ophthalmopathy patients were given high-dose intravenous methylprednisolone. The libraries were constructed in a second round of multiplex PCR and then size-selected and purified. Sequencing of the libraries was done on an Illumina HiSeq2000 using paired-end 100 bp reads. Raw data were processed with SOAPnuke, discarding reads with adapters, uncalled bases, mean Phred below 15, or no exact constant-primer or identifier match. High-quality paired reads were merged using COPE v1.2.5, and each unique nucleotide sequence was defined as a clonotype. Clonotypes were aligned to IMGT TRBV, TRBD and TRBJ reference segments using MiTCR v1.1. The analysis included only V-J combinations with a frequency above 0.0001, which together covered around 99% of the repertoires. The TCS score was defined as F50 (clonal expansion) divided by E x V (chaos), with BLOSUM62-based TCRdist calculated between CDR3 peptides within each V-J. Welch's t-statistics and random forest reduced roughly 500 V-J features to 13, which were used in a naive Bayes classifier (R e1071). No statistical method was used to fix the sample size in advance, and group allocation was not hidden from the investigators. TCR Vbeta CDR3 sequencing of some 140 peripheral blood samples (approximately 44 ophthalmopathy, about 75 hyperthyroidism and about 17 progressor patients) is reported in the paper.

This clonotype was sampled from a woman aged 25 to 39 with Graves disease. Donor details come from another sample of the same person, matched by shared clones. The sequence is built from TRBV20-1 and TRBJ2-1, with no confident D gene call. The sample consisted of peripheral blood mononuclear cells (PBMCs), taken at new diagnosis, from a patient treated with antithyroid drugs. DNA sequence: TGCAGTGCTAGAGAACCGGGTCCCCAAATAGGTGAGCAGTTCTTC. It translates to CSAREPGPQIGEQFF.